Listed here are 17 T cell receptor beta chains from one sample, sequenced in a study of molecular identifiers for immune sequencing clone quantification (dated by TCRdb to between 2017 and 2018). Receptors were amplified or captured by PCR. Sequencing instrument: NextSeq 500. TCRdb took the public reads, trimmed them with fastp at Q25, ran MiXCR for clone calling and kept in-frame beta chains. Each entry merges the rows of one CDR3 protein and shows their most common DNA and genes. The sample table lists about 510,000 distinct CDR3 sequences, around 23% of them with a count of one. The ten largest clones represent approximately 0.76% of the sample. The sequencing sample was made of naive CD8+ T cells from blood, with Jurkat cell RNA spiked in. The cell subset or site label, as the study defines it: FACS-sorted CD8+CD4-CCR7+CD45RA+ naive T cells. The receptors come from a human donor in good health. Some libraries in this study had Jurkat cell RNA spiked in.

V is TRBV20-1 and J is TRBJ2-1, with 9 bases fitting TRBD1. This CDR3 region has 15 residues. Germline V lookup: CDR1 DFQATT, CDR2 SNEGSKA (reference sequence). Losses at the gene ends were 6 bases for V and 3 bases for J; bases not matched to a gene: 9. CDR3 residues: CSAGSLDRGYNEQFF. The CDR3 DNA reads TGCAGTGCCGGCTCCTTGGACAGGGGCTACAATGAGCAGTTCTTC.

This clonotype appeared many times. V and J are TRBV7-2 and TRBJ2-5; D not resolved. Trimming took 3 bases from V and 5 from J, leaving 19 bases between them. Germline CDR1 is SGHTA and CDR2 is FQGNSA. The CDR3 loop spans 16 amino acids. CDR3 in amino acids: CASSLRRVPSPETQYF. CDR3 DNA sequence: TGTGCCAGCAGCTTGAGACGAGTACCATCCCCGGAGACCCAGTACTTC.

This clonotype was seen many times. V usage is TRBV30 and J usage is TRBJ2-7; no firm D call. Germline lookup yields CDR1 GTSNPN and CDR2 SVGIG (reference sequence). Trimming pared 0 bases from V and 0 bases from J, leaving 15 bases between. This CDR3 spans 16 amino acids. The CDR3 DNA sequence: TGTGCCTGGAGTGTACCCGGGCCGGGTCTCTCCTACGAGCAGTACTTC. Translating gives CAWSVPGPGLSYEQYF.

The chain is built from TRBV13 and TRBJ2-7; 12 bases are shared with TRBD1. Losses at the gene ends were 3 bases for V and 5 bases for J; bases not matched to a gene: 5. This CDR3 has 15 residues. From germline, CDR1 is PRHDT and CDR2 FYEKMQ (reference sequence). CDR3 in amino acids: CASSFAGQGANEQYF. CDR3 DNA: TGTGCCAGCAGCTTTGCGGGACAGGGGGCCAACGAGCAGTACTTC. Looking up the rest from reference TRBV13 and TRBJ2-7 gives the full variable domain: AAGVIQSPRHLIKEKRETATLKCYPIPRHDTVYWYQQGPGQDPQFLISFYEKMQSDKGSIPDRFSAQQFSDYHSELNMSSLELGDSALYFCASSFAGQGANEQYFGPGTRLTVT.

This clonotype was detected many times. The chain is built from TRBV6-5 and TRBJ2-3; D not certain. V was clipped by 6 bases and J by 2 bases, with 9 bases between them. This CDR3 contains 13 residues. Germline V gene sequence: CDR1 MNHEY, CDR2 SVGAGI. The CDR3 is CASSPDHTDTQYF. In DNA form, the CDR3 reads TGTGCCAGCAGCCCGGACCACACAGATACGCAGTATTTT.

Of note for this clonotype: This could be a read error, since a much larger clone is one nucleotide away. The rearrangement links TRBV4-1 to TRBJ2-7, with D perhaps TRBD1 (5 bases). CDR1 is MGHRA, CDR2 YSYEKL, per germline. CDR3 size: 17 residues. This CDR3 reads CASSQDPMGLSSYELYF. DNA for the CDR3: TGCGCCAGCAGCCAAGATCCAATGGGGCTGAGCTCCTACGAGCTGTACTTC.

The chain recombines TRBV5-1 with TRBJ2-1, with 8 bases matching TRBD1. The CDR3 covers 15 residues. Germline CDR1 reads SGHRS; CDR2 reads YFSETQ. V lost 3 bases, J lost 5 bases, and 7 bases stayed unmatched. CDR3 protein: CASSWTGPLNNEQFF. For the CDR3, the DNA is TGCGCCAGCAGCTGGACAGGGCCACTGAACAATGAGCAGTTCTTC.

This clonotype was recorded many times. The chain is built from TRBV7-9 and TRBJ1-4, with a tentative D call TRBD1 (6 bases). CDR1 is SEHNR, CDR2 FQNEAQ, per germline (reference sequence). The V gene lost 0 bases and the J gene lost 7 bases, with 12 bases spanning the gap. This CDR3 comprises 15 residues. CDR3 protein: CASSLAPGTTEKLFF. DNA of the CDR3: TGTGCCAGCAGCTTAGCCCCAGGGACAACTGAAAAACTGTTTTTT.

This clonotype was counted between two and nine times. The chain couples TRBV12-3 or TRBV12-4 to TRBJ2-1; the match to TRBD2 covers 15 bases. V trimming: 4 bases; J trimming: 3 bases; junction bases outside the gene matches: 7. The length of the CDR3 is 18 residues. The CDR3, as DNA: TGTGCCAGCAGTTCAGGACTAGCGGGGGGGCCTATCTACAATGAGCAGTTCTTC. Encoded protein: CASSSGLAGGPIYNEQFF.

The chain joins TRBV18 to TRBJ2-3; the D gene could be TRBD1 or TRBD2 (8 bases each). The CDR3 contains 18 residues. Germline values: CDR1 KGHSH, CDR2 LQKENI. The V end was cut by 0 bases, the J end by 2 bases, with 18 bases between. The CDR3 sequence is CASSPPGTGLAVTDTQYF. CDR3 nucleotides: TGTGCCAGCTCACCACCGGGGACAGGACTAGCCGTCACAGATACGCAGTATTTT.

With respect to this clonotype: With a much larger clone just one base away, this may be a read error. The chain's CDR3 is CASSPRLAGEIYTQYF. The DNA of the CDR3 is TGTGCCAGCAGCCCGAGACTAGCGGGAGAGATTTATACGCAGTATTTT. V is TRBV7-9 and J is TRBJ2-3; the match to TRBD2 covers 12 bases. After removal of 5 bases from V and 7 bases from J, the junction contained 10 bases not matched to a gene. This CDR3 is built from 16 residues. Germline V gives CDR1 SEHNR, CDR2 FQNEAQ (reference sequence).

This rearrangement joins TRBV11-2 to TRBJ2-1, with a tentative D call TRBD2 (7 bases). The closer fit of TRBJ2-7 to the DNA end suggests the J call may be wrong. CDR3 size: 15 residues. The V gene's germline CDR1 is SGHAT and CDR2 FQNNGV. The CDR3 nucleotides read TGTGCCAGCAGCCCGGTTTCTGGCGGGGGCTATGAGCAGTACTTC. This encodes CASSPVSGGGYEQYF.

A remark on this clonotype: This may be a read error: a much more frequent sequence differs by one nucleotide. This sequence joins TRBV11-2 and TRBJ1-3; the D is unclear. The germline V gene encodes CDR1 SGHAT and CDR2 FQNNGV. The CDR3 length is 16 residues. The CDR3 sequence is CASSRQLGLSGNTKYF. The CDR3 nucleotides read TGTGCCAGCAGTCGCCAGCTTGGGCTCTCTGGAAACACCAAATATTTT.

This chain connects TRBV6-4 to TRBJ1-1; maybe TRBD1 (6 bases). CDR3 size: 14 residues. Germline CDR1 and CDR2: MRHNA and SNTAGT. Trimming cost V 6 bases and J 5 bases, with 16 bases left between them. The CDR3 here is CASRRTARGTEAFF. CDR3 bases: TGTGCCAGCAGACGGACAGCGCGGGGAACTGAAGCTTTCTTT.

The chain carries TRBV4-1 and TRBJ1-1; 7 positions match TRBD1. The CDR3 sequence is 13 residues long. Germline V lookup: CDR1 MGHRA, CDR2 YSYEKL. V trimming: 6 bases; J trimming: 5 bases; junction bases outside the gene matches: 6. In DNA form, the CDR3 reads TGCGCCAGCAGGCCGACAGGGTGGACTGAAGCTTTCTTT. Its translation: CASRPTGWTEAFF.

This clonotype was counted ten times or more. The gene calls are TRBV7-9 and TRBJ2-7, with D perhaps matching TRBD1 (6 bases). Per germline, CDR1 SEHNR and CDR2 FQNEAQ (reference sequence). The CDR3 covers 13 residues. Trimming left V 5 bases short and J 7 bases short, with 15 bases between. The CDR3: CASSPDRNIEQYF. The CDR3 bases are TGTGCCAGCAGCCCTGACAGGAATATTGAGCAGTACTTC.

For this clonotype: One end of the junction does not line up with germline, which may come from a read error. The chain links TRBV3-1 to TRBJ1-1; 10 nucleotides line up with TRBD1. CDR3 length: 16 amino acids. CDR1 and CDR2 from the germline V gene are LGHDT and YNNKEL (reference sequence). CDR3 nucleotide sequence: TGTGCCAGCAGCCAAGACCGACAGGGGGCGAGCACTGAAGCTTCCTTT. This gives the protein CASSQDRQGASTEASF.